Following are 6 T cell receptor beta chains from one sample sequenced in a study of graft-versus-host responses after intestinal transplantation. These receptors are not linked to any known antigen. TCRdb's table, derived via immunoSEQ multiplex PCR, lists solely in-frame clones and lacks some. The sample shows under 100,000 clones, 90% to 95% of them seen only once. The source was unstimulated CD8+ T cells sorted from spleen or lymph node cells, collected before transplant. These receptors all come from a human donor who was the organ donor for an intestinal transplant.

The J gene is TRBJ2-5, the V gene TRBV7-2; D is perhaps TRBD2 (6 bases). V lost 2 bases, J lost 9 bases, and 25 bases lay in between. The CDR3 loop spans 17 amino acids. CDR1 and CDR2 from the germline V gene are SGHTA and FQGNSA. DNA of the CDR3: TGTGCCAGCAGCTTATGGTTCCGCGCGGAGGGGCTTGGGTCCCAGTACTTC. As protein: CASSLWFRAEGLGSQYF.

V and J are TRBV27 and TRBJ1-1; D ambiguous. With 8 bases removed from V and 2 bases from J, the gap between germline ends came to 15 bases. This CDR3 region has 14 residues. Per the germline V gene, CDR1 is MNHEY and CDR2 is SMNVEV (reference sequence). As DNA, the CDR3 is TGTGCCAGCCGCGGTTATCCAACTAACACTGAAGCTTTCTTT. Amino acids: CASRGYPTNTEAFF.

The chain recombines TRBV11-1 with TRBJ1-1, with D possibly TRBD1 on 6 matching bases. In germline, CDR1 is SGHAT, CDR2 FQDESV (reference sequence). The CDR3 loop spans 12 amino acids. Trimming took 11 bases from V and 1 from J, leaving 11 bases between them. DNA for the CDR3: TGTGCCGTCAGGGGTGCGAACACTGAAGCTTTCTTT. Protein product: CAVRGANTEAFF. Supplemented by reference TRBV11-1 and TRBJ1-1, the full variable domain reads EAEVAQSPRYKITEKSQAVAFWCDPISGHATLYWYRQILGQGPELLVQFQDESVVDDSQLPKDRFSAERLKGVDSTLKIQPAELGDSAMYLCAVRGANTEAFFGQGTRLTVV.

The J gene is TRBJ2-7, the V gene TRBV5-1; D perhaps matches TRBD1 (5 bases). V lost 3 bases to trimming and J lost 7 bases, with 14 bases between them. There are 13 residues in the CDR3. CDR1 is SGHRS and CDR2 is YFSETQ in the germline V gene. The CDR3 nucleotides read TGCGCCAGCAGCTCGCTGCCAGGGTGGGAGCAGTACTTC. Protein product: CASSSLPGWEQYF.

The genes are TRBV4-1 and TRBJ2-5; D perhaps matches TRBD1 (5 bases). The CDR3 loop spans 14 amino acids. Trimming shortened V by 1 base and J by 6 bases, and 12 bases separated the two germline ends. Looked up from germline, CDR1 is MGHRA and CDR2 is YSYEKL. CDR3 coding DNA: TGCGCCAGCAGCCAAGGGGGCCACTCAAAGACCCAGTACTTC. Residues: CASSQGGHSKTQYF.

This clone was picked up one time. The chain links TRBV25-1 to TRBJ2-3; TRBD1 matches at 7 bases. CDR3 length: 12 residues. The germline CDR1 and CDR2 sequences are MGHDK and SYGVNS. Trimming took 7 bases from V and 12 from J; bases not matched to a gene: 10. CDR3 nucleotide sequence: TGTGCCAGCAAACCCGGGACAGAGGTTCAGTATTTT. Encoded protein: CASKPGTEVQYF.